Each of the 11 T cell receptor beta chains below was sequenced from the same sample in a study of graft-versus-host responses after intestinal transplantation. Their specific antigens are unknown. Assay: immunoSEQ multiplex PCR; the TCRdb copy retains only in-frame clones and omits some. The table lists about 120,000 clones, over 80% of them singletons. Sequenced here: unstimulated CD4+ T cells sorted from spleen or lymph node cells, sampled before intestinal transplant. The receptors here all came from a human donor who received an intestinal transplant.

J is TRBJ2-2 and V is TRBV28; no clear D gene. V was pared by 11 bases and J by 4 bases, with 11 bases between. The CDR3 loop spans 12 amino acids. CDR1 and CDR2 (germline): MDHEN, SYDVKM. The DNA of the CDR3 is TGTGCCGGAAAGAAGGGCACCGGGGAGCTGTTTTTT. This gives the protein CAGKKGTGELFF. Using reference TRBV28 and TRBJ2-2 for the parts outside the CDR3, the full variable domain is DVKVTQSSRYLVKRTGEKVFLECVQDMDHENMFWYRQDPGLGLRLIYFSYDVKMKEKGDIPEGYSVSREKKERFSLILESASTNQTSMYLCAGKKGTGELFFGEGSRLTVL.

In its sample, this clone was seen once. The chain joins TRBV10-1 to TRBJ2-7, with 8 bases aligning to TRBD2. This CDR3 has 14 amino acids. In germline, CDR1 is WNHNN, CDR2 SYGVQD (reference sequence). With 3 bases clipped from V and 3 bases from J, the junction kept 4 bases outside the gene matches. As DNA, the CDR3 is TGCGCCAGCAGTGATCTTCGGGAGGGCTACGAGCAGTACTTC. Amino acids: CASSDLREGYEQYF.

The chain employs TRBV5-1 and TRBJ1-5; 7 bases align to TRBD1. CDR3 length: 15 residues. With V trimmed by 0 bases and J by 7 bases, 7 bases remained unmatched. Germline V lookup: CDR1 SGHRS, CDR2 YFSETQ. The DNA for the CDR3 is TGCGCCAGCAGCTTGGGGGAGGGGGCATGGCAGCCCCAGCATTTT. Translation: CASSLGEGAWQPQHF.

A word on this clone: Because the CDR3 is missing its conserved closing phenylalanine or tryptophan, this is likely a read error. The rearrangement joins TRBV28 to TRBJ2-7; D unresolved. The J call is doubtful: the DNA matches TRBJ2-6 better. The germline V gene has CDR1 MDHEN and CDR2 SYDVKM. CDR3 length: 12 residues. The CDR3 nucleotides read TGTGCCAGCAGTTTGTACCCGGGTCTGCTGACTATC. Encoded protein: CASSLYPGLLTI.

This clone has more than one count but fewer than ten. V usage is TRBV7-8 and J usage is TRBJ2-1, with 10 positions matching TRBD2. V gave up 0 bases and J gave up 3 bases; unmatched junction bases: 8. Germline CDR1 is SGHVS and CDR2 is FQNEAQ. The CDR3 totals 18 residues. The CDR3 here is CASSLAERRLAGYNEQFF. Here the CDR3 DNA reads TGTGCCAGCAGCTTAGCGGAGCGTCGACTAGCGGGCTACAATGAGCAGTTCTTC.

The chain is built from TRBV6-6 and TRBJ1-2; D is unclear. CDR3 length: 15 amino acids. The V and J ends lost 0 bases and 1 base respectively, with 9 bases between them. CDR1 is MNHNY, CDR2 SVGAGI, per germline (reference sequence). CDR3 sequence (DNA): TGTGCCAGCAGTTACTCGGGCCGGAGTAACTATGGCTACACCTTC. This translates into CASSYSGRSNYGYTF.

CDR3 loop: CASSALDRGTFQPQHF. The CDR3 DNA reads as TGTGCCAGCAGTGCCTTGGACAGGGGGACTTTTCAGCCCCAGCATTTT. This rearrangement joins TRBV6-1 to TRBJ1-5; the match to TRBD1 covers 10 bases. Unmatched junction bases numbered 9, after V lost 4 bases and J lost 6 bases. CDR1 MNHNS and CDR2 SASEGT come from the germline V gene. This CDR3 has 16 residues.

The rearrangement uses TRBV5-1 and TRBJ1-2; no reliable D call. Germline V gene lookup returns CDR1 SGHRS and CDR2 YFSETQ. This CDR3 contains 15 residues. V lost 0 bases and J 7 bases, leaving 16 bases between the germline ends. The CDR3, as DNA: TGCGCCAGCAGCTTGGATAGGTCGAAGGCGGGTGGCTACACCTTC. Its protein product is CASSLDRSKAGGYTF.

The CDR3 reads CASSTEGAGGYYEQYF. As DNA, the CDR3 is TGTGCCAGTTCCACTGAGGGGGCGGGAGGTTACTACGAGCAGTACTTC. The chain recombines TRBV28 with TRBJ2-7, with D perhaps TRBD2 (8 bases). Trimming left V 9 bases short and J 3 bases short, with 24 bases between. CDR1 MDHEN and CDR2 SYDVKM come from the germline V gene. CDR3 length: 16 amino acids.

V usage is TRBV27 and J usage is TRBJ2-1; D is unresolved. This CDR3 has 11 amino acids. The ends were cut back, 6 bases at V and 10 bases at J, with 10 bases in the middle. Germline V gene sequence: CDR1 MNHEY, CDR2 SMNVEV (reference sequence). The CDR3 nucleotides read TGTGCCAGCAGAACGGGCGGAGAGCAGTTCTTC. Encoded protein: CASRTGGEQFF.

The V and J genes are TRBV6-1 and TRBJ1-1; TRBD1 is a possible D gene (6 bases). This CDR3 region has 14 residues. In germline, CDR1 is MNHNS, CDR2 SASEGT. V was clipped by 4 bases and J by 1 base, with 10 bases between them. Here the CDR3 reads CASSANRENTEAFF. CDR3 in DNA: TGTGCCAGCAGTGCGAACAGGGAGAACACTGAAGCTTTCTTT.